The text below deals with one T cell receptor beta chain. Its antigen remains unidentified. This sample was included in a study of CD8+ T cells in alopecia areata. The CDR3 contains 16 residues. The V end was cut by 1 base, the J end by 0 bases, with 12 bases between. The germline gives CDR1 SGDLS, CDR2 YYNGEE. Sequencing used cDNA as its template, made by extracting RNA and reverse transcribing it. Generated by immunoSEQ multiplex PCR, the TCRdb table keeps only in-frame clones and is missing some. The table includes about 200,000 clones, more than 55% detected once. Findings of the study overall: Elevated clonality characterized lesional scalp relative to normal scalp, particularly in alopecia totalis/universalis.

This chain uses TRBV9 with TRBJ2-3; TRBD2 might be the D (6 bases). This receptor was taken from a human donor in good health. Material: CD8+ T cells sorted from blood. CDR3 loop: CASSVQTGTSTDTQYF. CDR3 DNA sequence: TGTGCCAGCAGCGTACAGACGGGGACTAGCACAGATACGCAGTATTTT.